A selection of T cell receptor beta chains follows, all from one sample in a study of vaccination and CD4 T cells after COVID-19. Antigen specificity for these receptors is unknown. Each CDR3 protein is one row after TCRdb ran MiXCR on the PCR reads. The table lists some 7,000 distinct CDR3 sequences, around 70% of them singletons. The sequenced material came from CD4+ T cells from blood, cultured in vitro. All receptors derive from a human donor who had recovered from COVID-19. CDR3s include the opening cysteine and the closing phenylalanine or tryptophan.

>TRBJ1-1|TRBV6-2/TRBV6-3
CASIQGLRTEAFF
>TRBJ1-1|TRBV20-1
CSARFLPLAFF
>TRBJ2-2|TRBV7-2
CASSFPRNTGELFF
>TRBJ1-2|TRBV7-2
CASSPIPDRQGWWGYTF
>TRBJ2-1|TRBV19
CASSTLYNEQFF
>TRBJ1-1|TRBV2
CASKGMDTEAFF
>TRBJ1-2|TRBV20-1
CSARLAGQRGYGYTF
>TRBJ2-1|TRBV6-1
CASRPGLAAYNGQFF
>TRBJ2-1|TRBV11-1
CASSLARGSRNEQFF
>TRBJ1-6|TRBV6-2/TRBV6-3
CASSYGDNSPLHF
>TRBJ2-6|TRBV6-1
CASSRGAGLSGANVLTF
>TRBJ1-2|TRBV11-2
CASSTGVRPGYTF
>TRBJ2-5|TRBV20-1
CSARRSGTGVETQYF
>TRBJ2-5|TRBV24-1
CATSGGSGGETQYF
>TRBJ2-3|TRBV7-9
CASSGWMEGPTDTQYF
>TRBJ1-5|TRBV6-5
CASSYSLGSNQPQHF
>TRBJ1-5|TRBV21-1
CASSKASGRGRSNQPQHF
>TRBJ2-7|TRBV19
CASSKRTSGSSYEQYF
>TRBJ1-5|TRBV4-3
CASSQSSRSAQHF
>TRBJ2-6|TRBV7-2
CASSLGGAGANVLTF
>TRBJ1-1|TRBV20-1
CSSARDTEAFF
>TRBJ1-5|TRBV19
CASTPWQGTYSNQPQHF